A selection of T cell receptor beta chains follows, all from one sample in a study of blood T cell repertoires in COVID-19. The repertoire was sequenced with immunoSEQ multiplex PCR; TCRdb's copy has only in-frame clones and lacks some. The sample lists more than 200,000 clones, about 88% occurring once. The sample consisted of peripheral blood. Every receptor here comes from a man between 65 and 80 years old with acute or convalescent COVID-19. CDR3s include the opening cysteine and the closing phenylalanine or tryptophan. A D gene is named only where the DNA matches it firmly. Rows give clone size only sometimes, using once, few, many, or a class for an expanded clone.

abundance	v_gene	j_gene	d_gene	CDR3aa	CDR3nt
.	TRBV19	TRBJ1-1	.	CASSIRVRSTEAFF	TGTGCCAGTAGTATACGCGTCAGGTCCACTGAAGCTTTCTTT
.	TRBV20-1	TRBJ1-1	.	CSASKRRQQAFF	TGCAGTGCTAGTAAACGGAGGCAACAAGCTTTCTTT
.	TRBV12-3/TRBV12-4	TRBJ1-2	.	CASSPTGNYGYTF	TGTGCCAGCAGTCCAACAGGGAACTATGGCTACACCTTC
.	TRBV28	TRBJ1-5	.	CASSRPRQGGQPQHF	TGTGCCAGCAGCCGCCCACGGCAGGGTGGTCAGCCCCAGCATTTT
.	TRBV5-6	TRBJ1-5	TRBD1	CASSLGGQVKPQHF	TGTGCCAGCAGCTTAGGAGGACAGGTGAAGCCCCAGCATTTT
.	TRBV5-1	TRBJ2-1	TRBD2	CASSWGLDYNEQFF	TGCGCCAGCAGCTGGGGACTAGACTACAATGAGCAGTTCTTC
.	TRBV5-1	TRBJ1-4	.	CASSLAARAPGEKLFF	TGCGCCAGCAGCTTGGCCGCGAGGGCGCCGGGGGAAAAACTGTTTTTT
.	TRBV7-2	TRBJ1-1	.	CASSRRQVNTEAFF	TGTGCCAGCAGCCGTAGACAGGTGAACACTGAAGCTTTCTTT
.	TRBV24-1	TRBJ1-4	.	CATSGGPGGEKLFF	TGTGCCACCAGTGGGGGACCGGGAGGTGAAAAACTGTTTTTT
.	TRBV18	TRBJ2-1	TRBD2	CASSRLAGNYNEQFF	TGTGCCAGCTCACGTCTAGCGGGAAATTACAATGAGCAGTTCTTC
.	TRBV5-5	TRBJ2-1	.	CASSLDRAGDEQFF	TGTGCCAGCAGCTTGGACAGGGCCGGCGATGAGCAGTTCTTC
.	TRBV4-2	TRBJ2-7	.	CASSQALLTTAEQYF	TGTGCCAGCAGCCAAGCATTACTAACCACCGCGGAGCAGTACTTC
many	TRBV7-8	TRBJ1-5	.	CASSFWGESNQPQHF	TGTGCCAGCAGCTTTTGGGGGGAAAGCAATCAGCCCCAGCATTTT
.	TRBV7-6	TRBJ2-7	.	CASSLDDRGYEQYF	TGTGCCAGCAGCTTGGACGACCGGGGTTACGAGCAGTACTTC
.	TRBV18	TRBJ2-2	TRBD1	CASSQGQGQTGELFF	TGTGCCAGCTCACAGGGACAGGGGCAGACCGGGGAGCTGTTTTTT
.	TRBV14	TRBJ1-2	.	CASSHPLACGTTNYGYTF	TGTGCCAGCAGCCACCCTTTGGCGTGCGGGACTACTAACTATGGCTACACCTTC
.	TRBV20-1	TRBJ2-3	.	CSASTGVTDTQYF	TGCAGTGCTAGTACGGGAGTCACAGATACGCAGTATTTT
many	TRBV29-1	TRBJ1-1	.	CSVRTENTEAFF	TGCAGCGTTCGGACAGAAAACACTGAAGCTTTCTTT
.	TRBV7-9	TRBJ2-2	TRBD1	CASSFGTGTVNTGELFF	TGTGCCAGCAGCTTCGGGACAGGGACGGTGAACACCGGGGAGCTGTTTTTT
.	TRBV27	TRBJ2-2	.	CASSPGQAGELFF	TGTGCCAGCAGTCCCGGCCAGGCCGGGGAGCTGTTTTTT
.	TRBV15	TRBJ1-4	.	CATSPSIGREVEKLFF	TGTGCCACCAGCCCTAGTATCGGCAGGGAGGTCGAAAAACTGTTTTTT
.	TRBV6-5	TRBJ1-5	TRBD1	CASGRQGSNQPQHF	TGTGCCAGCGGGAGACAGGGCAGCAATCAGCCCCAGCATTTT
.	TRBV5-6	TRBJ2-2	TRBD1	CASSRGTAWWTGELFF	TGTGCCAGCAGCAGGGGGACAGCATGGTGGACCGGGGAGCTGTTTTTT
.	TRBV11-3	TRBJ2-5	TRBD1	CASSFRQGLETQYF	TGTGCCAGCAGCTTCAGACAGGGGTTAGAGACCCAGTACTTC
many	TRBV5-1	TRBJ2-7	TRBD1	CASSQWTGLAYEQYF	TGCGCCAGCAGCCAGTGGACAGGGCTGGCCTACGAGCAGTACTTC
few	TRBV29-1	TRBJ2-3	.	CSVDLGRDTQYF	TGCAGCGTTGATCTGGGGCGGGATACGCAGTATTTT
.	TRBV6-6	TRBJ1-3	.	CASGPGVAGNTIYF	TGTGCCAGCGGGCCCGGGGTCGCTGGAAACACCATATATTTT
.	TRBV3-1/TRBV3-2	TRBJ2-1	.	CASSQARSEQFF	TGTGCCAGCAGCCAAGCGAGGTCCGAGCAGTTCTTC
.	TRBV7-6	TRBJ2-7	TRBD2	CASSFGLAGGYEQYF	TGTGCCAGCAGCTTTGGACTAGCGGGAGGCTACGAGCAGTACTTC
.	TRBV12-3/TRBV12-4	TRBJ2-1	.	CASTLRGGGIPFF	TGTGCCAGCACTTTACGCGGGGGCGGCATCCCGTTCTTC
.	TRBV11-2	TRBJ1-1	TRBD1	CASSKRTGTNTEAFF	TGTGCCAGCAGCAAACGGACAGGGACGAACACTGAAGCTTTCTTT
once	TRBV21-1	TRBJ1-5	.	CARKQGECNQPQHF	TGTGCCCGAAAACAGGGAGAGTGCAATCAGCCCCAGCATTTT
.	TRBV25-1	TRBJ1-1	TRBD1	CASSAGTENTEAFF	TGTGCCAGCAGTGCCGGGACAGAAAACACTGAAGCTTTCTTT
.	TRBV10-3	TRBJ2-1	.	CAISETGASYNEQFF	TGTGCCATCAGTGAGACGGGAGCGTCCTACAATGAGCAGTTCTTC
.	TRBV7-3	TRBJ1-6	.	CASRGGDPYNSPLHF	TGTGCCAGCAGAGGAGGGGATCCTTATAATTCACCCCTCCACTTT
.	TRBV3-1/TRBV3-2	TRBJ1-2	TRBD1	CASSPTQTGVGAYGYTF	TGTGCCAGCAGCCCAACACAGACAGGGGTGGGGGCTTATGGCTACACCTTC
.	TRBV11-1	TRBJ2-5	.	CASSLAYTGTEETQYF	TGTGCCAGCAGCTTAGCCTATACAGGTACCGAGGAGACCCAGTACTTC
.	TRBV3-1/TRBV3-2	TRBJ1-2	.	CASSQDGTLKNYGYTF	TGTGCCAGCAGCCAAGATGGTACCCTAAAAAACTATGGCTACACCTTC
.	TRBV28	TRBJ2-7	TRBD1	CASRGTGSSYEQYF	TGTGCCAGCCGCGGGACAGGTAGCTCCTACGAGCAGTACTTC
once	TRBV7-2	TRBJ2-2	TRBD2	CASSSGLAGTGELFF	TGTGCCAGCAGCTCCGGACTAGCGGGAACCGGGGAGCTGTTTTTT
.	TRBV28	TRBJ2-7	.	CSGDREQYF	TGTTCAGGGGATCGGGAGCAGTACTTC
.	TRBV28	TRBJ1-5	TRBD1	CASSLDRVGDQPQHF	TGTGCCAGCAGTCTTGACAGGGTCGGAGATCAGCCCCAGCATTTT
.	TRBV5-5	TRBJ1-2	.	CASSLTPQPEGYTF	TGTGCCAGCAGCTTGACTCCCCAGCCGGAGGGCTACACCTTC
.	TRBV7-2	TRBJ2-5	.	CASSFDYQETQYF	TGTGCCAGCAGCTTCGACTACCAAGAGACCCAGTACTTC
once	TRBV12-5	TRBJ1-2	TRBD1	CASGWGQIYGYTF	TGTGCTAGTGGTTGGGGACAGATCTATGGCTACACCTTC
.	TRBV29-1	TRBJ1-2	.	CSVEIDSNANYGYTF	TGCAGCGTTGAAATAGACAGTAATGCTAACTATGGCTACACCTTC
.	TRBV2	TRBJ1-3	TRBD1	CASTRDSFRSGNTIYF	TGTGCCAGCACTCGGGACAGTTTCCGCTCTGGAAACACCATATATTTT
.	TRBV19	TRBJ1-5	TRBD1	CASSRDRGKYNQPQHF	TGTGCCAGCAGCCGGGACAGGGGGAAGTACAATCAGCCCCAGCATTTT
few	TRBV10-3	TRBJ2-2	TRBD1	CATGTGNTGELFF	TGTGCCACTGGGACAGGGAACACCGGGGAGCTGTTTTTT